The sequence of this TCR beta chain was determined in a study of T cell repertoires in cytomegalovirus infection. The wider study: Recently identified HLA-C-restricted and well-studied HLA-B-restricted CMV epitopes were used.

This CDR3 has 16 residues. V trimming: 4 bases; J trimming: 2 bases; junction bases outside the gene matches: 2. The germline V gene encodes CDR1 DFQATT and CDR2 SNEGSKA (reference sequence). MiXCR was run by TCRdb on the reads, yielding one entry per CDR3 protein. The sample has 600,000 to 700,000 distinct CDR3 sequences, about 33% seen once. As concerns this clonotype: Its target is not known.

This clonotype was sampled from a human donor in good health (CMV status not recorded). Some clones in this sample may be carry-over from other donors' samples. This material consisted of cultured PBMCs, taken from culture after CMV antigen stimulation. This chain uses TRBV20-1 with TRBJ2-1; 16 nucleotides line up with TRBD2. This chain's CDR3 is CSATGTSGRAYNEQFF. The CDR3 DNA is TGCAGTGCTACCGGGACTAGCGGGAGGGCCTACAATGAGCAGTTCTTC.